This T cell receptor (beta chain) was sequenced for a study of shared clonotypes between healthy human individuals. The CDR3 contains 14 residues. The germline V gene has CDR1 SEHNR and CDR2 FQNEAQ (reference sequence). Germline trimming cut 7 bases from V and 4 bases from J; bases unmatched to any gene: 8. Produced via immunoSEQ multiplex PCR; TCRdb's table is partial and in-frame only. The sample contains around 2.1 million clones, approximately 94% of which appear only once. Points from the study as a whole: Estimated richness was generally greater in naive than memory subsets. Donor clonotype sharing was expected to depend on sequencing depth. Clonotypes which were not shared had lower generation probabilities than clonotypes that all four donors shared.

Points on this clone: Its antigen is undetermined.

Terminally differentiated effector memory CD45RA+ cells were left out of the naive CD8 fraction, which was CD45RO-negative and positively selected for CCR7. Donors comprised only Caucasian adults living in Nashville, Tennessee. This chain uses TRBV7-9 with TRBJ1-2; 8 bases fit TRBD1. The sequencing sample was made of naive CD8+ T cells from PBMCs. The sequence was collected from a man in his late teens or twenties in good health. Some clones in this sample may be carry-over from other donors' samples. Written as DNA, the CDR3 is TGTGCCAGCACCGCCCCAGGGGGCCCCTATGGCTACACCTTC. Amino acid sequence: CASTAPGGPYGYTF. The full variable domain, completed using reference TRBV7-9 and TRBJ1-2, is DTGVSQNPRHKITKRGQNVTFRCDPISEHNRLYWYRQTLGQGPEFLTYFQNEAQLEKSRLLSDRFSAERPKGSFSTLEIQRTEQGDSAMYLCASTAPGGPYGYTFGSGTRLTVV.